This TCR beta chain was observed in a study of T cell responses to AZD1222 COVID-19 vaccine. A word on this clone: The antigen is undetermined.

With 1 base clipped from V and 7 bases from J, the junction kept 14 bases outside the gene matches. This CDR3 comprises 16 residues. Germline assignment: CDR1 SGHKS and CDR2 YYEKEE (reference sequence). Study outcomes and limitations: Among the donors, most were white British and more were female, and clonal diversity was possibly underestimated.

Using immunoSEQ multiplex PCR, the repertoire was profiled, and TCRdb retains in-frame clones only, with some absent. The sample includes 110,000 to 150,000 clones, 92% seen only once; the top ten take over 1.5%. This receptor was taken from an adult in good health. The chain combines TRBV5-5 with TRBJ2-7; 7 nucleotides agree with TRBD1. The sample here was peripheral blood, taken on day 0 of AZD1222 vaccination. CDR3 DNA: TGTGCCAGCAGCTTGAACACCGGGACAGAGTTGTGGGAGCAGTACTTC. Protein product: CASSLNTGTELWEQYF.